Listed below are T cell receptor beta chains from one sample, sequenced in a study of cytomegalovirus exposure and HLA in healthy donors. Repertoires were generated with immunoSEQ multiplex PCR, while TCRdb's copy carries only in-frame clones and drops some. Listed are under 100,000 clones; just under 3.5% falls within the top ten. What was sequenced was PBMCs. The receptors derive from a woman aged 25-40 years in good health and CMV-seronegative. The CDR3 runs from the conserved cysteine through the conserved F or W. A D gene is named only where the DNA matches it firmly.

J: TRBJ2-1; V: TRBV2; D: TRBD2; CDR3: CASSGGAGLANYNEQFF; DNA: TGTGCCAGCAGTGGGGGGGCGGGACTAGCGAACTACAATGAGCAGTTCTTC
J: TRBJ2-1; V: TRBV5-5; D: .; CDR3: CASSPDTLGDNEQFF; DNA: TGTGCCAGCAGCCCGGACACCTTAGGGGACAATGAGCAGTTCTTC
J: TRBJ1-5; V: TRBV27; D: TRBD1; CDR3: CASSLSRGISNQPQHF; DNA: TGTGCCAGCAGTTTAAGCAGGGGGATTAGCAATCAGCCCCAGCATTTT
J: TRBJ1-5; V: TRBV7-8; D: .; CDR3: CASSSGRVYSNQPQHF; DNA: TGTGCCAGCAGCTCAGGGAGGGTGTATAGCAATCAGCCCCAGCATTTT
J: TRBJ1-5; V: TRBV5-6; D: .; CDR3: CASPWEGMGNQPQHF; DNA: TGTGCCAGCCCGTGGGAGGGGATGGGCAATCAGCCCCAGCATTTT
J: TRBJ2-5; V: TRBV7-9; D: .; CDR3: CASERGAHGETQYF; DNA: TGTGCCAGCGAACGGGGGGCGCATGGGGAGACCCAGTACTTC
J: TRBJ2-7; V: TRBV7-3; D: .; CDR3: CASSETGVYEQYF; DNA: TGTGCCAGCAGCGAGACAGGTGTCTACGAGCAGTACTTC
J: TRBJ2-1; V: TRBV11-2; D: TRBD1; CDR3: CASSLGGQGKGSYNEQFF; DNA: TGTGCCAGCAGCTTAGGGGGACAGGGAAAGGGCTCCTACAATGAGCAGTTCTTC
J: TRBJ2-1; V: TRBV28; D: TRBD1; CDR3: CASSSKSGTGFSNEQFF; DNA: TGTGCCAGCAGTTCTAAATCCGGGACAGGCTTCTCCAATGAGCAGTTCTTC
J: TRBJ1-2; V: TRBV7-3; D: .; CDR3: CASSLGGESGYTF; DNA: TGTGCCAGCAGCTTAGGGGGGGAGAGTGGCTACACCTTC
J: TRBJ2-1; V: TRBV5-4; D: TRBD2; CDR3: CASSLRGGAYNEQFF; DNA: TGTGCCAGCAGCTTGCGGGGAGGGGCTTACAATGAGCAGTTCTTC
J: TRBJ1-6; V: TRBV5-5; D: .; CDR3: CASSLVEVNSPLHF; DNA: TGTGCCAGCAGCTTGGTTGAGGTTAATTCACCCCTCCACTTT
J: TRBJ2-7; V: TRBV2; D: TRBD2; CDR3: CASSAAGVIEQYF; DNA: TGTGCCAGCAGTGCAGCGGGAGTAATCGAGCAGTACTTC
J: TRBJ1-4; V: TRBV7-2; D: .; CDR3: CASGRRGTNEKLFF; DNA: TGTGCCAGCGGGCGCCGGGGAACTAATGAAAAACTGTTTTTT
J: TRBJ2-1; V: TRBV28; D: TRBD1; CDR3: CASKGRTGPYNEQFF; DNA: TGTGCCAGCAAAGGGAGGACAGGGCCCTACAATGAGCAGTTCTTC
J: TRBJ2-1; V: TRBV9; D: TRBD2; CDR3: CASTVSGGHSYNEQFF; DNA: TGTGCCAGCACAGTTAGCGGGGGCCACTCCTACAATGAGCAGTTCTTC
J: TRBJ2-5; V: TRBV7-9; D: TRBD1; CDR3: CASSPPVPGQVGETQYF; DNA: TGTGCCAGCAGCCCGCCCGTCCCGGGACAGGTAGGAGAGACCCAGTACTTC
J: TRBJ2-3; V: TRBV9; D: .; CDR3: CASSAYTDTQYF; DNA: TGTGCCAGCAGCGCCTACACAGATACGCAGTATTTT
J: TRBJ2-7; V: TRBV19; D: TRBD1; CDR3: CASKRGQGYEQYF; DNA: TGTGCCAGTAAACGGGGACAGGGGTACGAGCAGTACTTC
J: TRBJ1-1; V: TRBV29-1; D: .; CDR3: CSGGLGNTEAFF; DNA: TGCAGCGGGGGCCTCGGGAACACTGAAGCTTTCTTT
J: TRBJ1-5; V: TRBV19; D: .; CDR3: CASSISPRGGAWMHQPQHF; DNA: TGTGCCAGTAGTATTAGCCCACGAGGTGGGGCTTGGATGCATCAGCCCCAGCATTTT
J: TRBJ2-2; V: TRBV10-3; D: TRBD1; CDR3: CAISAETGTNTRELFF; DNA: TGTGCCATCAGTGCCGAGACAGGGACGAACACCAGGGAGCTGTTTTTT
J: TRBJ2-7; V: TRBV28; D: TRBD1; CDR3: CASSTLTGFNEQYF; DNA: TGTGCCAGCAGCACCTTGACAGGGTTCAACGAGCAGTACTTC
J: TRBJ2-7; V: TRBV5-1; D: TRBD2; CDR3: CASSPGLAGTYEQYF; DNA: TGCGCCAGCAGCCCGGGACTAGCGGGGACCTACGAGCAGTACTTC
J: TRBJ2-7; V: TRBV7-2; D: .; CDR3: CASSLQSSQGEQYF; DNA: TGTGCCAGCAGCTTACAGTCTTCGCAGGGCGAGCAGTACTTC
J: TRBJ2-7; V: TRBV9; D: .; CDR3: CASSEGGGYEQYF; DNA: TGTGCCAGCAGCGAGGGGGGGGGCTACGAGCAGTACTTC
J: TRBJ2-7; V: TRBV15; D: TRBD2; CDR3: CATSRWTSGGPGEQYF; DNA: TGTGCCACCAGCCGTTGGACTAGCGGGGGGCCTGGCGAGCAGTACTTC
J: TRBJ2-2; V: TRBV7-9; D: TRBD2; CDR3: CASSLNRGSGRKTGELFF; DNA: TGTGCCAGCAGCCTCAACCGAGGTAGCGGGAGGAAAACCGGGGAGCTGTTTTTT
J: TRBJ1-3; V: TRBV30; D: .; CDR3: CAWSPHIGNTIYF; DNA: TGTGCCTGGAGTCCTCACATCGGAAACACCATATATTTT
J: TRBJ1-5; V: TRBV19; D: TRBD1; CDR3: CATDDYRGFIGNQPQHF; DNA: TGTGCCACCGACGACTACAGGGGATTCATCGGCAATCAGCCCCAGCATTTT
J: TRBJ2-3; V: TRBV29-1; D: TRBD2; CDR3: CSSAGREGPDTQYF; DNA: TGCAGCTCCGCAGGGAGGGAGGGACCAGATACGCAGTATTTT